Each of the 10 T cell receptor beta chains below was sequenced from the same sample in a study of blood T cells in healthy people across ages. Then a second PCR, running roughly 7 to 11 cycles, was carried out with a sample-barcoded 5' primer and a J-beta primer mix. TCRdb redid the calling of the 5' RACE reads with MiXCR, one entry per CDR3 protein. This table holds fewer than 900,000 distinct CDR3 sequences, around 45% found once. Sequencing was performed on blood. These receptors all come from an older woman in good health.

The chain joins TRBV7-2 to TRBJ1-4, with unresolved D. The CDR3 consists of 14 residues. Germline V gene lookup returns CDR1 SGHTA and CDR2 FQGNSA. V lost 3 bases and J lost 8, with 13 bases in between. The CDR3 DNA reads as TGTGCCAGCAGCTTTCCTGGGGAGTTCGAAAAACTGTTTTTT. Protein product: CASSFPGEFEKLFF.

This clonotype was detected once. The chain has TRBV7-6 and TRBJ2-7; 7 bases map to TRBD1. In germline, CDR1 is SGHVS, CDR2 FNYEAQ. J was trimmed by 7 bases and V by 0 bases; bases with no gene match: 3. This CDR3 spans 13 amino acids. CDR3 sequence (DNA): TGTGCCAGCAGCTTAGCGACAGGGAATGAGCAGTACTTC. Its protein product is CASSLATGNEQYF.

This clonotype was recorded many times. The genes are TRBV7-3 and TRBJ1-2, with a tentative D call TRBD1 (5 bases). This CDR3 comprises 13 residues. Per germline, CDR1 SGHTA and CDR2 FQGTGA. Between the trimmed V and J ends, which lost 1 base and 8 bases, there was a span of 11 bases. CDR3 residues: CASSLRDGRGYTF. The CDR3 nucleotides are TGTGCCAGCAGCTTAAGGGACGGGAGGGGCTACACCTTC.

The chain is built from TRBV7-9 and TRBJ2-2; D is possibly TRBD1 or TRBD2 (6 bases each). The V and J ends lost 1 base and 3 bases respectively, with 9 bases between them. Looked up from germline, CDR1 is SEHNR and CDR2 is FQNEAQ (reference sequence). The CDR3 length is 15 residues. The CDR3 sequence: CASSLVGGHTGELFF. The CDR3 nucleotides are TGTGCCAGCAGCTTAGTGGGGGGCCACACCGGGGAGCTGTTTTTT.

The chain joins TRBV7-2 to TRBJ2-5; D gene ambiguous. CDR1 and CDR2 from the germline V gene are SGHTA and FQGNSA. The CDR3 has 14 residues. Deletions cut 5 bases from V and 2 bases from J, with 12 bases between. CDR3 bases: TGTGCCAGCAGCCTCCGAAAGGAACAAGAGACCCAGTACTTC. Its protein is CASSLRKEQETQYF. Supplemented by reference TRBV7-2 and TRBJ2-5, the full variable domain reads GAGVSQSPSNKVTEKGKDVELRCDPISGHTALYWYRQSLGQGLEFLIYFQGNSAPDKSGLPSDRFSAERTGGSVSTLTIQRTQQEDSAVYLCASSLRKEQETQYFGPGTRLLVL.

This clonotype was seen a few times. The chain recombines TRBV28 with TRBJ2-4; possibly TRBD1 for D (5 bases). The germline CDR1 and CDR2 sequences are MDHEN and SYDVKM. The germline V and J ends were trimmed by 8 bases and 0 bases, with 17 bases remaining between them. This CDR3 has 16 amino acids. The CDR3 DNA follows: TGTGCCAGCGCTGGGGCCCACACTCTAGCCAAAAACATTCAGTACTTC. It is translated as CASAGAHTLAKNIQYF. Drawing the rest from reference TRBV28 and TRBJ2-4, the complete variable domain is DVKVTQSSRYLVKRTGEKVFLECVQDMDHENMFWYRQDPGLGLRLIYFSYDVKMKEKGDIPEGYSVSREKKERFSLILESASTNQTSMYLCASAGAHTLAKNIQYFGAGTRLSVL.

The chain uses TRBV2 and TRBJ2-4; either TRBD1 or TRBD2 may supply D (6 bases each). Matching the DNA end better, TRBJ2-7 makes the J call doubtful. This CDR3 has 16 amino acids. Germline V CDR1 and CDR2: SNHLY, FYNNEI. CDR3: CASSSYPGAHLDEQYF. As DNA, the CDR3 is TGTGCCAGCAGCTCCTATCCGGGGGCGCATCTGGACGAGCAGTACTTC.

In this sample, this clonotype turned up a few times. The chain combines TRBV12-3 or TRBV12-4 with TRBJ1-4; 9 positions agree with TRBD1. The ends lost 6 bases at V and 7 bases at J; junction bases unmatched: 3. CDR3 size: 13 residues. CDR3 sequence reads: CASSGQGREKLFF. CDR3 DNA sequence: TGTGCCAGCAGCGGACAGGGGCGTGAAAAACTGTTTTTT.

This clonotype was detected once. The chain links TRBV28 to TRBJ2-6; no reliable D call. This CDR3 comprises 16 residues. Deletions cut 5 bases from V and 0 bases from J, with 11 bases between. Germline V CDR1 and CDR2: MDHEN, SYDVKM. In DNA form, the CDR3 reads TGTGCCAGCAGTCTTCGACTGATCTCTGGGGCCAACGTCCTGACTTTC. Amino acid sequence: CASSLRLISGANVLTF.

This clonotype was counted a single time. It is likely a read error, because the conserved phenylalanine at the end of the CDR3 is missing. CDR3 sequence: CAIRTLSIQGDYGYTY. CDR3 DNA sequence: TGTGCCATCCGGACGCTCTCAATTCAGGGGGACTATGGCTACACCTAC. The chain joins TRBV7-9 to TRBJ1-2, with 7 bases matching TRBD1. The J segment lost 3 bases and the V segment lost 10 bases, leaving 17 bases of the junction unmatched. The CDR3 is 16 amino acids. Germline values: CDR1 SEHNR, CDR2 FQNEAQ (reference sequence).